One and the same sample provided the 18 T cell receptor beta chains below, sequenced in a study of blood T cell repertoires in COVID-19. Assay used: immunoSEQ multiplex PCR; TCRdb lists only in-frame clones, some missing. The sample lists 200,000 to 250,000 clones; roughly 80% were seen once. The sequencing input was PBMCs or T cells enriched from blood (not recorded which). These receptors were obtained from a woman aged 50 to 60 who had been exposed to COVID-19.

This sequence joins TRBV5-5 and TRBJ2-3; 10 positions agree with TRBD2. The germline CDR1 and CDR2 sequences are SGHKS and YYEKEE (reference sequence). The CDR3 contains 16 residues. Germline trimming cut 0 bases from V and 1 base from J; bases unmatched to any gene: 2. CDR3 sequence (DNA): TGTGCCAGCAGCTTGGAGCGGGGGGGCGGCACAGATACGCAGTATTTT. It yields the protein CASSLERGGGTDTQYF.

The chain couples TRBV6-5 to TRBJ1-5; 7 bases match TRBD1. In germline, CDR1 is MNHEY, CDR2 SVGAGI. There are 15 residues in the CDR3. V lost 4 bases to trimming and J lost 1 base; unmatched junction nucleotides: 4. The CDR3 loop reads CASSSPDRSNQPQHF. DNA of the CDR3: TGTGCCAGCAGTTCCCCGGACAGGAGCAATCAGCCCCAGCATTTT.

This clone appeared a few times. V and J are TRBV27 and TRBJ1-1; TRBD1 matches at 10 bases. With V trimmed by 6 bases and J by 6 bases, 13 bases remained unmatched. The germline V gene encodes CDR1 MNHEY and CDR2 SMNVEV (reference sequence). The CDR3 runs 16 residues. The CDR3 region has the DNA TGTGCCAGCAGGCTGACCCGACAGGGGGCCGGCGCTGAAGCTTTCTTT. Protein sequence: CASRLTRQGAGAEAFF.

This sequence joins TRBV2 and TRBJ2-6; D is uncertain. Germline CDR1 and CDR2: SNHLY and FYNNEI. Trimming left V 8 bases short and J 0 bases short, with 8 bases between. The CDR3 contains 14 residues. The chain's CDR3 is CASVWSSGANVLTF. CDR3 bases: TGTGCCAGCGTTTGGAGCTCTGGGGCCAACGTCCTGACTTTC.

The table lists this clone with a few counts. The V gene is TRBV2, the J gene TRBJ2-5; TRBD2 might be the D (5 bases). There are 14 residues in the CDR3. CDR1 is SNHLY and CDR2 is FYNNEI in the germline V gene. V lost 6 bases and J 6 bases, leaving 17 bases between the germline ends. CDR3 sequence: CASRGDITEKTQYF. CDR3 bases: TGTGCCAGCAGGGGAGACATTACGGAAAAGACCCAGTACTTC.

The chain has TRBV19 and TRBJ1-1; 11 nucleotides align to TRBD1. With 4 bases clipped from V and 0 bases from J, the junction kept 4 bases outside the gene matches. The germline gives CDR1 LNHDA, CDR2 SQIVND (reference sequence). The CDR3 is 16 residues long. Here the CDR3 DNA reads TGTGCCAGTAGTACTCGGGACAGGGGGGTGAACACTGAAGCTTTCTTT. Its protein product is CASSTRDRGVNTEAFF.

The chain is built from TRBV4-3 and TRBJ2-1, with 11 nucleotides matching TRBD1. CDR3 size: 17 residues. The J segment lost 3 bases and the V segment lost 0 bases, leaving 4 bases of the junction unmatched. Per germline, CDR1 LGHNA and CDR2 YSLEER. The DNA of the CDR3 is TGCGCCAGCAGCCAAGATTGGACAGGGGGCTACTACAATGAGCAGTTCTTC. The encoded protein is CASSQDWTGGYYNEQFF.

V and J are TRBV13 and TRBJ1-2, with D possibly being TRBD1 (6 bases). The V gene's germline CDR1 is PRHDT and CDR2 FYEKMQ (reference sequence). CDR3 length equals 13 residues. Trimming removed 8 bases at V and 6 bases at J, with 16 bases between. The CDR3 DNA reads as TGTGCCAGCTCCCGGGGGGCTGTTGATGGCTACACCTTC. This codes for CASSRGAVDGYTF.

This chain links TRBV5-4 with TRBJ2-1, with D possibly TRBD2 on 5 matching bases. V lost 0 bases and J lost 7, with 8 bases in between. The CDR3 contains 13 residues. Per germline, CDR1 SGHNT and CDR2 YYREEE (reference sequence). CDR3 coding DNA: TGTGCCAGCAGCTTGGTAGGAGGAAATGAGCAGTTCTTC. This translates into CASSLVGGNEQFF.

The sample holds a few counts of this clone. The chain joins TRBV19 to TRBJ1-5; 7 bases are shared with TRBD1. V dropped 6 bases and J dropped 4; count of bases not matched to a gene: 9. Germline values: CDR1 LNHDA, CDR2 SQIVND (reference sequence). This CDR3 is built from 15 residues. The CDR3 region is CASSPRDSPNQPQHF. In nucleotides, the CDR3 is TGTGCCAGTAGCCCCAGGGACAGTCCTAATCAGCCCCAGCATTTT.

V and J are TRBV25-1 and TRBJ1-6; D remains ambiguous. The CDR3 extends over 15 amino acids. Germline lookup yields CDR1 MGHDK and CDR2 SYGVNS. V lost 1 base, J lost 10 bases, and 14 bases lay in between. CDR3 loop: CASSESGGISSPLHF. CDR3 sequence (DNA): TGTGCCAGCAGTGAATCAGGAGGGATTAGCTCACCCCTCCACTTT.

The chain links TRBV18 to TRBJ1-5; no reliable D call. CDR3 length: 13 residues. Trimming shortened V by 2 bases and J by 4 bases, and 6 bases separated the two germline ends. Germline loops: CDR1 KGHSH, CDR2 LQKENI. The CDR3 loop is CASSPEGNQPQHF. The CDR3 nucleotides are TGTGCCAGCTCACCAGAGGGAAATCAGCCCCAGCATTTT.

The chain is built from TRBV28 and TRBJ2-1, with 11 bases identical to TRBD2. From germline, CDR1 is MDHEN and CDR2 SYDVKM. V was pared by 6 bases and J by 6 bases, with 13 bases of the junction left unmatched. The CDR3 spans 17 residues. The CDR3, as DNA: TGTGCCAGCAGCTTTGGTCCGATAGCGGGGGGGCGCAATGAGCAGTTCTTC. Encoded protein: CASSFGPIAGGRNEQFF.

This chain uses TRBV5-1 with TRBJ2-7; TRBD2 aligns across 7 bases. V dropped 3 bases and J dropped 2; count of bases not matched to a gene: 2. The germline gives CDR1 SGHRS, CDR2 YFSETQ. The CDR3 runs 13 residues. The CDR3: CASSSGLAYEQYF. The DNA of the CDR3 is TGCGCCAGCAGCTCTGGACTAGCCTACGAGCAGTACTTC.

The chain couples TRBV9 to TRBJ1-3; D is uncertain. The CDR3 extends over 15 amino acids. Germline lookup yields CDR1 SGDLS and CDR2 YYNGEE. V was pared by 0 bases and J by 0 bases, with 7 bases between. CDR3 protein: CASSVDSNSGNTIYF. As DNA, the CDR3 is TGTGCCAGCAGCGTAGACAGTAACTCTGGAAACACCATATATTTT.

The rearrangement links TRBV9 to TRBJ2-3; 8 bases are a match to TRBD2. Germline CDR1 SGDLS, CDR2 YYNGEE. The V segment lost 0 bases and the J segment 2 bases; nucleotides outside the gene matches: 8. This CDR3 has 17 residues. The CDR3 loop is CASSVVPAGDHTDTQYF. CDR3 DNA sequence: TGTGCCAGCAGCGTAGTCCCAGCGGGGGATCACACAGATACGCAGTATTTT.

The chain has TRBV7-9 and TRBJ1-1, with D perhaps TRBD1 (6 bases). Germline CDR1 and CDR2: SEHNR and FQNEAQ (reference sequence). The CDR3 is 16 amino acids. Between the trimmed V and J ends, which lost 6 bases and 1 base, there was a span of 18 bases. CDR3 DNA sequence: TGTGCCAGCAGTAAAGACAGGAACTACGGGAACACTGAAGCTTTCTTT. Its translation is CASSKDRNYGNTEAFF.

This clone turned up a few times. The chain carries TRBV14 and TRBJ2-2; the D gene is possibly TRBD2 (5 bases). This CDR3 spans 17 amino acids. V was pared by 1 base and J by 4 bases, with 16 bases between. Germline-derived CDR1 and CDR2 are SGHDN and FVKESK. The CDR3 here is CASSQAQGRRGTGELFF. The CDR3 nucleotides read TGTGCCAGCAGCCAAGCCCAAGGGCGTCGGGGCACCGGGGAGCTGTTTTTT.